This TCR beta chain was sequenced in a study of T-cell reconstitution after alpha-beta-depleted transplantation in children (dated by TCRdb to between 2015 and 2016). For the wider study: The study quantitatively tracked T-cell immune reconstitution after TCRalphabeta/CD19-depleted allogeneic hematopoietic cell transplantation in children using TCR repertoire profiling.

This clonotype was seen at least ten times. Its antigen remains undetermined. The input lacks base qualities; no much larger clone sits a single base away. The library was made by PCR. For sequencing, an Illumina HiSeq 2500 was employed. TCR library preparation used molecular barcoding, with unique molecular identifiers applied to normalize quantification of the TCRbeta repertoire. The public reads were quality trimmed at Q25 with fastp and then assembled into clones with MiXCR by TCRdb, keeping productive beta chains. One record per CDR3 amino acid sequence lists the most common genes and DNA. This sample gives approximately 630,000 distinct CDR3 sequences in total; around 13% of them show up just once. The top ten hold 0.79% of the sample. The V and J ends are trimmed by 5 bases and 1 base, leaving 15 bases between them. Via the germline V gene (reference sequence), CDR1 is DFQATT and CDR2 SNEGSKA. Its CDR3 holds 15 amino acids, cysteine through phenylalanine. Only the CDR3 portion is preserved as DNA: 45 bases, with reading frame beginning at the first base.

Here is what the overall study found, with its caveats: The apparently early alphabetaT-cell count recovery about two months after transplant was reportedly dependent on only several hundred rapidly expanded clones derived from non-depleted graft cells. Over subsequent months, a decline in hyperexpanded clone frequencies was noted, and after one year, T-cell counts and TCRbeta diversity were mostly ascribed to newly produced T cells. The high TCRbeta diversity at day 60 in some patients was ascribed to recipient T cells and intrathymic progenitors that had survived conditioning.

The treatment or condition label here, explained by the study, means: allogeneic hematopoietic cell transplantation with graft depleted of TCRalphabeta T cells and CD19 B cells. The children who served as transplant recipients had been given grafts of TCRalphabeta/CD19-depleted allogeneic hematopoietic cells. The sequence was collected from a girl aged 2-10 years with congenital amegakaryocytic thrombocytopenia, due to receive a stem cell transplant. Specimen: PBMCs, collected before TCRalphabeta/CD19-depleted stem cell transplant. The chain uses TRBV20-1 and TRBJ2-4; the D gene is possibly TRBD2, with 5 bases matching. The CDR3 reads CSAWPSLRAKNIQYF. The DNA sequence is TGCAGTGCTTGGCCTAGCTTGAGGGCCAAAAACATTCAGTACTTC.